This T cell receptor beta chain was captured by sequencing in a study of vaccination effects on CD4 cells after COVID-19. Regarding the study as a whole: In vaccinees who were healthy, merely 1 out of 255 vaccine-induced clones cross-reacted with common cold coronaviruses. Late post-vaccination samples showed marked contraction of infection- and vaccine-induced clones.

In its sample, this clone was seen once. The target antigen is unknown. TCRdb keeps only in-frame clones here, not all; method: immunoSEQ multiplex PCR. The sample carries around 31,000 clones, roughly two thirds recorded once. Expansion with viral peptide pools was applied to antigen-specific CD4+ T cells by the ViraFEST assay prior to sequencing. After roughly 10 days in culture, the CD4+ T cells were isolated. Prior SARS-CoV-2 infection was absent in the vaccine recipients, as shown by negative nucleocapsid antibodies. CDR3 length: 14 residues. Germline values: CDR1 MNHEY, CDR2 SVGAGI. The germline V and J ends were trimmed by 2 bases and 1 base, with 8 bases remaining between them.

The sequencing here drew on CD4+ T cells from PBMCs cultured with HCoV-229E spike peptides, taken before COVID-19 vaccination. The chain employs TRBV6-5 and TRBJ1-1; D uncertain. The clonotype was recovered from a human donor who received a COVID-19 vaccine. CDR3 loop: CASSYGLANTEAFF. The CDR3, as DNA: TGTGCCAGCAGTTACGGGTTGGCGAACACTGAAGCTTTCTTT.